Reported below is one T cell receptor (beta chain). The sample comes from a study of regulatory T cells in long-lasting Graves disease. For the study at large: Graves' patients, newly diagnosed, had taken antithyroid drugs under 3 months.

The time point here: newly diagnosed GD, antithyroid drugs for less than 3 months. The authors made the TCR library using RNA they extracted from PBMCs. Both iRepertoire HTBI primers and Arm-PCR of CDR3 regions were used to build the TCR beta libraries. TCRdb recomputed calls from the multiplex PCR reads with MiXCR, one row per CDR3 protein. The sample has 350,000 to 450,000 distinct CDR3 sequences, 10% to 15% seen once. These same records also appear under a second study, on T cells in Graves' hyperthyroidism and ophthalmopathy. Turning to that study: HTBI primers drove first-round RT-PCR of the TCR CDR3. In simple terms, a model built on 13 V-J features told ophthalmopathy apart from stable hyperthyroidism.

The sequencing here drew on peripheral blood mononuclear cells (PBMCs), taken at new diagnosis, from a patient treated with antithyroid drugs. The receptor's source is a woman aged 18 to 35 with Graves disease.

The CDR3 is CASSSAPGQGYNEQFF. The CDR3 nucleotides read TGCGCCAGCAGCTCAGCGCCGGGACAGGGTTACAATGAGCAGTTCTTC. This chain links TRBV5-1 with TRBJ2-1; 9 bases fit TRBD1. CDR1 and CDR2 (germline): SGHRS, YFSETQ. V lost 3 bases and J lost 4; bases outside the gene matches: 8. CDR3 length: 16 residues.